Below, 25 T cell receptor beta chains from the same sample are listed, as sequenced in a study of T cell responses to AZD1222 COVID-19 vaccine (dated by TCRdb to the early 2020s). The time point label for this specimen denotes: baseline before first vaccination. The library was prepared using the immunoSEQ multiplex PCR assay. TCRdb carries this immuneACCESS record with in-frame sequences only. Its versions omit some clonotypes, under half of them owing to an unresolved V gene in the studies checked, with the rest unexplained. Recorded for this sample are 75,000 to 100,000 clones; about 92% of them occurred a single time. The ten most abundant clones make up more than 9.5% of the sample. The specimen comprised peripheral blood, sampled on day 0 of AZD1222 vaccination. These receptors were collected from an adult in good health.

The chain recombines TRBV18 with TRBJ1-1; TRBD1 is a possible D gene (6 bases). Germline V gene sequence: CDR1 KGHSH, CDR2 LQKENI. This CDR3 has 16 residues. With 3 bases removed from V and 5 bases from J, the gap between germline ends came to 19 bases. DNA of the CDR3: TGTGCCAGCTCACCTCCAGTGGCAGGGGAGAATACTGAAGCTTTCTTT. Amino acids: CASSPPVAGENTEAFF.

The rearrangement uses TRBV7-2 and TRBJ1-2, with D hard to call. V gave up 4 bases and J gave up 6 bases, with 12 bases separating them. The CDR3 loop spans 13 amino acids. Germline CDR1 is SGHTA and CDR2 is FQGNSA. In nucleotides, the CDR3 is TGTGCCAGCAGCTCCGCGTGGCATGATGGCTACACCTTC. Amino acid sequence: CASSSAWHDGYTF.

V and J are TRBV25-1 and TRBJ2-1; 14 bases line up with TRBD2. CDR1 and CDR2 from the germline V gene are MGHDK and SYGVNS. CDR3 length: 18 residues. Trimming at V came to 3 bases and at J to 2 bases, leaving 6 bases not matched to a gene. The chain's CDR3 is CASSEHRLAGGPYNEQFF. The CDR3, as DNA: TGTGCCAGCAGTGAGCACCGACTAGCGGGAGGGCCCTACAATGAGCAGTTCTTC.

The chain combines TRBV9 with TRBJ1-1, with TRBD1 matching 7 bases. The V gene's germline CDR1 is SGDLS and CDR2 YYNGEE. The CDR3 covers 14 residues. After removal of 1 base from V and 1 base from J, the junction contained 1 base not matched to a gene. In nucleotides, the CDR3 is TGTGCCAGCAGCGTACAGGGGGGGAACACTGAAGCTTTCTTT. It translates to CASSVQGGNTEAFF.

V gene TRBV5-4 combines with J gene TRBJ2-1; D not certain. Trimming took 1 base from V and 9 from J, leaving 8 bases between them. Germline CDR1 reads SGHNT; CDR2 reads YYREEE (reference sequence). The CDR3 covers 12 residues. For the CDR3, the DNA is TGTGCCAGCAGCTTGATGGTTGGTGAGCAGTTCTTC. It is translated as CASSLMVGEQFF.

This clone was seen only once. The V and J genes are TRBV29-1 and TRBJ1-1; maybe TRBD1 (5 bases). The CDR3 spans 12 residues. Germline assignment: CDR1 SQVTM and CDR2 ANQGSEA. Trimming removed 7 bases at V and 1 base at J, with 10 bases between. The CDR3 sequence is CSAGTGNTEAFF. The CDR3 DNA reads as TGCAGCGCTGGGACGGGGAACACTGAAGCTTTCTTT.

The chain links TRBV7-9 to TRBJ2-1; D unclear. Germline V gene sequence: CDR1 SEHNR, CDR2 FQNEAQ (reference sequence). This CDR3 region has 15 residues. Trimming cost V 1 base and J 0 bases, with 7 bases left between them. The CDR3 region is CASSLDLISYNEQFF. The CDR3 region has the DNA TGTGCCAGCAGCTTAGACTTAATCTCCTACAATGAGCAGTTCTTC.

CDR3 DNA: TGCGCCAGCAGCTTGAACCAGGGGCTAGGCTACACCTTC. It specifies CASSLNQGLGYTF. The genes are TRBV5-1 and TRBJ1-2; maybe TRBD1 (6 bases). The germline V and J ends were trimmed by 1 base and 8 bases, with 12 bases remaining between them. There are 13 residues in the CDR3. The V gene's germline CDR1 is SGHRS and CDR2 YFSETQ.

The chain carries TRBV5-1 and TRBJ2-3; 9 nucleotides match TRBD1. Trimming removed 4 bases from V and 4 bases from J; junction bases left unmatched: 10. Germline V CDR1 and CDR2: SGHRS, YFSETQ. This CDR3 has 16 residues. The CDR3 bases are TGCGCCAGCAGCCGGACCGGACAGGGGAGTGCAGATACGCAGTATTTT. Its protein product is CASSRTGQGSADTQYF.

The chain couples TRBV27 to TRBJ2-3; 7 bases map to TRBD2. Trimming took 9 bases from V and 2 from J; bases not matched to a gene: 17. This CDR3 contains 17 residues. CDR1 and CDR2 from the germline V gene are MNHEY and SMNVEV (reference sequence). CDR3 nucleotides: TGTGCCAGGGGGCTAGCGGTAGAATTTTTTTCCACAGATACGCAGTATTTT. This sequence encodes CARGLAVEFFSTDTQYF.

The chain links TRBV5-6 to TRBJ1-2; tentative D call: TRBD1 (6 bases). V was trimmed by 1 base and J by 6 bases, leaving 19 bases between them. Germline V lookup: CDR1 SGHDT, CDR2 YYEEEE. The CDR3 consists of 16 residues. This CDR3 reads CASSLLNRVGENGYTF. Written as DNA, the CDR3 is TGTGCCAGCAGCTTGCTTAACAGGGTGGGTGAAAATGGCTACACCTTC.

The chain employs TRBV30 and TRBJ1-6; possibly TRBD1 for D (6 bases). CDR3 length equals 15 residues. V dropped 0 bases and J dropped 5 bases, with 11 bases sitting between them. CDR1 GTSNPN and CDR2 SVGIG come from the germline V gene (reference sequence). The CDR3 region has the DNA TGTGCCTGGAGTGTCCCAGGGGTGGATAATTCACCCCTCCACTTT. Its translation: CAWSVPGVDNSPLHF.

The chain recombines TRBV27 with TRBJ1-2, with TRBD1 matching 8 bases. Losses at the gene ends were 7 bases for V and 4 bases for J; bases not matched to a gene: 5. This CDR3 is built from 13 residues. The germline CDR1 and CDR2 sequences are MNHEY and SMNVEV (reference sequence). The CDR3: CASKLGTGYGYTF. The CDR3 DNA reads TGTGCCAGCAAATTAGGGACAGGCTATGGCTACACCTTC.

The chain is built from TRBV15 and TRBJ2-1; D is uncertain. This CDR3 has 11 amino acids. Trimming left V 5 bases short and J 9 bases short, with 8 bases between. The V gene's germline CDR1 is LNHNV and CDR2 YYDKDF (reference sequence). The CDR3 reads CATSRASEQFF. CDR3 nucleotides: TGTGCCACCAGCCGCGCCTCTGAGCAGTTCTTC.

The genes are TRBV2 and TRBJ1-1; no clear D. The CDR3 runs 13 residues. Germline assignment: CDR1 SNHLY and CDR2 FYNNEI. Trimming cost V 4 bases and J 0 bases, with 6 bases left between them. The CDR3 sequence is CASSGNMNTEAFF. For the CDR3, the DNA is TGTGCCAGCAGTGGGAATATGAACACTGAAGCTTTCTTT.

This chain uses TRBV12-3 or TRBV12-4 with TRBJ1-6; D is unresolved. The CDR3 has 13 residues. Trimming shortened V by 6 bases and J by 8 bases, and 11 bases separated the two germline ends. The CDR3 bases are TGTGCCAGCAGCAACACCCTGGATTCACCCCTCCACTTT. Residues: CASSNTLDSPLHF.

The table lists this clone with a few counts. The chain carries TRBV7-2 and TRBJ2-7, with TRBD2 matching 7 bases. The V gene's germline CDR1 is SGHTA and CDR2 FQGNSA. J was trimmed by 0 bases and V by 4 bases; bases with no gene match: 3. The CDR3 has 14 residues. CDR3 region: CASSSSGGSYEQYF. The CDR3 nucleotides are TGTGCCAGCAGCTCATCGGGAGGCTCCTACGAGCAGTACTTC.

The genes are TRBV18 and TRBJ1-2; 9 bases are shared with TRBD1. V was pared by 5 bases and J by 7 bases, with 8 bases of the junction left unmatched. Germline CDR1 KGHSH, CDR2 LQKENI. This CDR3 has 14 residues. The CDR3 DNA sequence: TGTGCCAGCTCAGACCAGGGACAGGGATCTGGCTACACCTTC. It encodes CASSDQGQGSGYTF.

This chain uses TRBV18 with TRBJ1-1; weak D call: TRBD1 (5 bases). V was trimmed by 5 bases and J by 5 bases, leaving 12 bases between them. Germline CDR1 and CDR2: KGHSH and LQKENI. The CDR3 consists of 13 residues. The CDR3 coding sequence is TGTGCCAGCTCAGTTGACAGCAGGACTGAAGCTTTCTTT. It codes for CASSVDSRTEAFF.

The chain recombines TRBV4-2 with TRBJ2-3; 12 positions match TRBD2. Germline V gene sequence: CDR1 LGHNA, CDR2 YNFKEQ. This CDR3 is 16 amino acids long. Germline trimming cut 0 bases from V and 6 bases from J; bases unmatched to any gene: 4. CDR3 sequence reads: CASSQDTSGRWDTQYF. CDR3 nucleotide sequence: TGTGCCAGCAGCCAAGATACTAGCGGGAGGTGGGATACGCAGTATTTT.

The V and J genes are TRBV18 and TRBJ2-7; 10 bases agree with TRBD2. Germline assignment: CDR1 KGHSH and CDR2 LQKENI. The CDR3 spans 15 residues. V shed 3 bases, J shed 4 bases, and the junction held 6 bases outside the gene matches. CDR3 protein: CASSPASGSGYEQYF. In nucleotides, the CDR3 is TGTGCCAGCTCACCGGCTAGCGGGAGTGGGTACGAGCAGTACTTC.

This clone was detected a few times. The chain carries TRBV25-1 and TRBJ2-3; D tentatively reads TRBD1 or TRBD2 (5 bases each). Germline CDR1 reads MGHDK; CDR2 reads SYGVNS. The CDR3 sequence is 13 residues long. Between the trimmed V and J ends, which lost 7 bases and 2 bases, there was a span of 10 bases. The CDR3 sequence: CASNRGPTDTQYF. CDR3 bases: TGTGCCAGCAATCGGGGCCCCACAGATACGCAGTATTTT.

This chain links TRBV19 with TRBJ1-2; possible D gene TRBD1, 6 bases. The CDR3 runs to 13 residues. Trimming removed 6 bases from V and 1 base from J, with 9 bases in between. In germline, CDR1 is LNHDA, CDR2 SQIVND (reference sequence). The CDR3 sequence: CASSRGLNYGYTF. For the CDR3, the DNA is TGTGCCAGTAGCAGGGGACTTAACTATGGCTACACCTTC.

The chain couples TRBV6-6 to TRBJ2-5; D is unresolved. The CDR3 has 13 amino acids. Germline assignment: CDR1 MNHNY and CDR2 SVGAGI (reference sequence). Trimming left V 5 bases short and J 9 bases short, with 16 bases between. Written as DNA, the CDR3 is TGTGCCAGCAGTCGTGGCGAGGTTGGAGCCCAGTACTTC. The encoded protein is CASSRGEVGAQYF.

This chain links TRBV7-3 with TRBJ2-7, with a possible D match to TRBD2 (6 bases). CDR3 length equals 14 residues. Germline values: CDR1 SGHTA, CDR2 FQGTGA. The ends were cut back, 5 bases at V and 7 bases at J, with 18 bases in the middle. DNA for the CDR3: TGTGCCAGCAGCCCGACAGAGTTCGCGGGGGAGCAGTACTTC. This gives the protein CASSPTEFAGEQYF.